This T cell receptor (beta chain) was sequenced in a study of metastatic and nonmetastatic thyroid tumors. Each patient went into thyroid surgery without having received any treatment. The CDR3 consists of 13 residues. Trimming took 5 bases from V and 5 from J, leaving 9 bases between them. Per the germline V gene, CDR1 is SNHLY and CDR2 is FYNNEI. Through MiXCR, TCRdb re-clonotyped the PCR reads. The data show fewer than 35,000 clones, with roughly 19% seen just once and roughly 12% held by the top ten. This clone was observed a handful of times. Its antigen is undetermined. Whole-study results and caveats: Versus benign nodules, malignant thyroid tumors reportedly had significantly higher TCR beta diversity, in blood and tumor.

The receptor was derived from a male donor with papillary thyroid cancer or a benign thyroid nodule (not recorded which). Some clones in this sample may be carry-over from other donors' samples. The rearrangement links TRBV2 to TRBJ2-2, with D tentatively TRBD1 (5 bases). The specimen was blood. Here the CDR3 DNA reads TGTGCCAGCAGTTACCAGGGAACCGGGGAGCTGTTTTTT. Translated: CASSYQGTGELFF.